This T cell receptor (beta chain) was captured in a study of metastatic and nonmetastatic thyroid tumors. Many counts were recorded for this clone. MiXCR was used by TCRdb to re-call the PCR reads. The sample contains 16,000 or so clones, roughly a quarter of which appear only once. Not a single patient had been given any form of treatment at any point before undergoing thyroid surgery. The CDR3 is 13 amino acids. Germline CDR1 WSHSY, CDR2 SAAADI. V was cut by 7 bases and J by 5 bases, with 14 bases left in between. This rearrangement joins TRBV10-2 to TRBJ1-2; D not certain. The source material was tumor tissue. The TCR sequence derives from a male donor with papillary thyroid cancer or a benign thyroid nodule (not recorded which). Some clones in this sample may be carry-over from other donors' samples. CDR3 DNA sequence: TGCGCCAGCAAACCTTCAATGCAGTATGGCTACACCTTC. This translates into CASKPSMQYGYTF.